Shown below are 11 T cell receptor beta chains from a single sample sequenced in a study of T-cell memory formation after mild COVID-19. TCRdb analysed the 5' RACE reads with MiXCR anew, one entry per CDR3 protein. The table includes a few hundred thousand distinct CDR3 sequences, about 16% detected once. Sequencing input: PBMCs or a T cell subset sorted from them (not recorded which). These receptor sequences come from a man younger than 35 who had mild COVID-19 (a few samples of this study predate the infection). Cell type and time point are not known.

CDR3 amino acids: CASSPRDNNSPLHF. The CDR3 nucleotides read TGTGCCAGCAGTCCGCGGGATAATAATTCACCCCTCCACTTT. This chain joins TRBV6-5 and TRBJ1-6; no clear D. This CDR3 has 14 amino acids. Germline V gives CDR1 MNHEY, CDR2 SVGAGI. Between the trimmed V and J ends, which lost 5 bases and 5 bases, there was a span of 10 bases.

The chain employs TRBV27 and TRBJ1-1; no reliable D call. Germline CDR1 MNHEY, CDR2 SMNVEV (reference sequence). This CDR3 is 13 amino acids long. The V end was cut by 2 bases, the J end by 4 bases, with 8 bases between. As DNA, the CDR3 is TGTGCCAGCAGTTTAGAGGAGGGCACTGAAGCTTTCTTT. It encodes CASSLEEGTEAFF.

The chain uses TRBV24-1 and TRBJ2-5; D call uncertain. CDR3 size: 12 residues. Trimming removed 6 bases from V and 5 bases from J, with 9 bases in between. CDR1 is KGHDR and CDR2 is SFDVKD in the germline V gene. The CDR3 nucleotides are TGTGCCACCAGTCCAGGCGGCGAGACCCAGTACTTC. Residues: CATSPGGETQYF.

V is TRBV24-1 and J is TRBJ2-1; 9 bases are a match to TRBD2. CDR1 and CDR2 (germline): KGHDR, SFDVKD. Losses at the gene ends were 3 bases for V and 4 bases for J; bases not matched to a gene: 9. CDR3 size: 17 residues. In nucleotides, the CDR3 is TGTGCCACCAGTGATCCCTTAAGGGCGGGGGGGTACAATGAGCAGTTCTTC. It translates to CATSDPLRAGGYNEQFF.

This clonotype turned up a few times. In nucleotides, the CDR3 is TGTGCCACCAGCTCTTACCTAGCGGGGATCACAGATACGCAGTATTTT. Its translation is CATSSYLAGITDTQYF. V gene TRBV15 combines with J gene TRBJ2-3, with 9 bases fitting TRBD2. The ends lost 5 bases at V and 2 bases at J; junction bases unmatched: 8. The CDR3 sequence is 16 residues long. Germline V gene lookup returns CDR1 LNHNV and CDR2 YYDKDF (reference sequence).

This clonotype was found a few times. The V call is TRBV10-2, the J call TRBJ2-7; D might be TRBD1 (5 bases). V was shortened by 10 bases and J by 5 bases, with 21 bases between the two germline ends. CDR1 is WSHSY and CDR2 is SAAADI in the germline V gene. The CDR3 extends over 14 amino acids. The CDR3 bases are TGCGCCATCTCATCTGGGGCGAGAATCCACGAGCAGTACTTC. It is translated as CAISSGARIHEQYF.

There are a few counts of this clonotype. CDR3 sequence reads: CASSLYLRGKYV. CDR3 nucleotides: TGTGCCAGCAGCTTATATCTCCGGGGAAAGTACGTC. The genes are TRBV7-9 and TRBJ2-7; tentatively, D is TRBD2 (5 bases). V gave up 2 bases and J gave up 11 bases, with 13 bases separating them. In germline, CDR1 is SEHNR, CDR2 FQNEAQ (reference sequence). This CDR3 is built from 12 residues.

This clonotype was observed a handful of times. V gene TRBV7-9 combines with J gene TRBJ1-2, with unresolved D. This CDR3 is 15 amino acids long. Germline CDR1 reads SEHNR; CDR2 reads FQNEAQ (reference sequence). The V gene lost 4 bases and the J gene lost 3 bases, with 15 bases spanning the gap. DNA of the CDR3: TGTGCCAGCAGCTCCGCGCGTAGTTGGTACTATGGCTACACCTTC. Amino acids: CASSSARSWYYGYTF. Full variable domain (remainder filled in from reference TRBV7-9 and TRBJ1-2): DTGVSQNPRHKITKRGQNVTFRCDPISEHNRLYWYRQTLGQGPEFLTYFQNEAQLEKSRLLSDRFSAERPKGSFSTLEIQRTEQGDSAMYLCASSSARSWYYGYTFGSGTRLTVV.

In DNA form, the CDR3 reads TGTGCCAGCAGCTTAGAAGGGGGAACAGGCAATCAGCCCCAGCATTTT. Protein sequence: CASSLEGGTGNQPQHF. This chain links TRBV7-6 with TRBJ1-5; possible D gene TRBD1, 6 bases. Germline values: CDR1 SGHVS, CDR2 FNYEAQ. CDR3 length equals 16 residues. The V gene lost 1 base and the J gene lost 2 bases, with 12 bases spanning the gap. Variable domain in full (rest from reference TRBV7-6 and TRBJ1-5): GAGVSQSPRYKVTKRGQDVALRCDPISGHVSLYWYRQALGQGPEFLTYFNYEAQQDKSGLPNDRFSAERPEGSISTLTIQRTEQRDSAMYRCASSLEGGTGNQPQHFGDGTRLSIL.

The chain carries TRBV6-5 and TRBJ1-6; the D gene is possibly TRBD1 (5 bases). Trimming removed 1 base from V and 6 bases from J, with 10 bases in between. This CDR3 has 15 amino acids. From germline, CDR1 is MNHEY and CDR2 SVGAGI. CDR3: CASSYWGISNSPLHF. The CDR3 DNA is TGTGCCAGCAGTTACTGGGGGATATCTAATTCACCCCTCCACTTT.

This clonotype has only a few counts. The gene calls are TRBV5-1 and TRBJ2-7, with no clear D. The V gene lost 0 bases and the J gene lost 7 bases, with 11 bases spanning the gap. This CDR3 is built from 13 residues. The germline V gene encodes CDR1 SGHRS and CDR2 YFSETQ. CDR3 sequence (DNA): TGCGCCAGCAGCTTGGCCGGCAAGAGGGAGCAGTACGTC. This sequence encodes CASSLAGKREQYV.